The rows below give T cell receptor beta chains drawn from one sample of a study of CD8 T cells in Susac syndrome. TCRdb re-called the immunoSEQ multiplex PCR reads through MiXCR, storing one row per CDR3 protein. The sample contains around 170,000 distinct CDR3 sequences, about 96% of which appear only once. The sequenced sample was CD4+ T cells from PBMCs. The receptor source for this set is a human donor with Susac syndrome. CDR3s include the opening cysteine and the closing phenylalanine or tryptophan. Fields, in order: D gene, J gene, clone size, V gene, CDR3 protein, CDR3 DNA. The D gene is left open where the match is weak. Expanded clones are given a class, and other clones once, few, many or no size at all.

d_gene: TRBD1; j_gene: TRBJ2-5; abundance: once; v_gene: TRBV14; CDR3aa: CASSPRQGRETQYF; CDR3nt: TGTGCCAGCAGCCCCCGACAGGGGAGAGAGACCCAGTACTTC
d_gene: TRBD1; j_gene: TRBJ2-1; abundance: few; v_gene: TRBV12-3/TRBV12-4; CDR3aa: CASSLDRATYNEQFF; CDR3nt: TGTGCCAGCAGCCTCGACAGGGCTACCTACAATGAGCAGTTCTTC
d_gene: .; j_gene: TRBJ2-5; abundance: .; v_gene: TRBV2; CDR3aa: CASKGEQGVIQETQYF; CDR3nt: TGTGCCAGCAAAGGAGAACAGGGTGTTATCCAAGAGACCCAGTACTTC
d_gene: .; j_gene: TRBJ1-4; abundance: once; v_gene: TRBV27; CDR3aa: CASRPWENEKLFF; CDR3nt: TGTGCCAGCCGCCCGTGGGAGAATGAAAAACTGTTTTTT
d_gene: .; j_gene: TRBJ2-1; abundance: .; v_gene: TRBV21-1; CDR3aa: CASKRRGIPDNEQFF; CDR3nt: TGTGCCAGCAAAAGAAGGGGGATACCAGACAATGAGCAGTTCTTC
d_gene: .; j_gene: TRBJ1-2; abundance: .; v_gene: TRBV4-2; CDR3aa: CASSPRSGGGYGYTF; CDR3nt: TGTGCCAGCAGCCCACGGAGCGGGGGGGGCTATGGCTACACCTTC
d_gene: .; j_gene: TRBJ1-5; abundance: .; v_gene: TRBV20-1; CDR3aa: CSARKGGGNQPQHF; CDR3nt: TGCAGTGCTAGGAAAGGAGGAGGCAATCAGCCCCAGCATTTT
d_gene: TRBD1; j_gene: TRBJ2-1; abundance: .; v_gene: TRBV18; CDR3aa: CASSRGQGNEQFF; CDR3nt: TGTGCCAGCTCACGAGGACAGGGGAATGAGCAGTTCTTC
d_gene: .; j_gene: TRBJ2-4; abundance: .; v_gene: TRBV28; CDR3aa: CASSPLGLSKNIQYF; CDR3nt: TGTGCCAGCAGCCCGCTCGGGCTGAGCAAAAACATTCAGTACTTC
d_gene: TRBD1; j_gene: TRBJ2-7; abundance: .; v_gene: TRBV9; CDR3aa: CASSVDPGQAYPLGEQYF; CDR3nt: TGTGCCAGCAGCGTAGACCCCGGACAGGCGTACCCTTTAGGCGAGCAGTACTTC
d_gene: .; j_gene: TRBJ2-5; abundance: .; v_gene: TRBV18; CDR3aa: CASSPSPVQETQYF; CDR3nt: TGTGCCAGCTCACCAAGTCCGGTCCAAGAGACCCAGTACTTC
d_gene: .; j_gene: TRBJ1-2; abundance: .; v_gene: TRBV20-1; CDR3aa: CSATTRGLKNRYGYTF; CDR3nt: TGCAGTGCCACCACCCGAGGTTTGAAGAACCGCTATGGCTACACCTTC
d_gene: TRBD1; j_gene: TRBJ1-5; abundance: .; v_gene: TRBV3-1; CDR3aa: CASSQGGTANQPQHF; CDR3nt: TGTGCCAGCAGCCAAGGGGGGACAGCTAATCAGCCCCAGCATTTT
d_gene: .; j_gene: TRBJ1-2; abundance: .; v_gene: TRBV7-2; CDR3aa: CASSLAGSARDYTF; CDR3nt: TGTGCCAGCAGCTTAGCAGGGTCGGCGAGGGACTACACCTTC
d_gene: TRBD2; j_gene: TRBJ2-7; abundance: .; v_gene: TRBV20-1; CDR3aa: CSASGRAVSEQYF; CDR3nt: TGCAGTGCTAGCGGGAGGGCCGTGAGCGAGCAGTACTTC
d_gene: .; j_gene: TRBJ1-1; abundance: .; v_gene: TRBV2; CDR3aa: CASSGGDTEAFF; CDR3nt: TGTGCCAGCAGTGGCGGGGACACTGAAGCTTTCTTT
d_gene: TRBD1; j_gene: TRBJ1-6; abundance: .; v_gene: TRBV7-9; CDR3aa: CASSLFPSGRGSNSPLHF; CDR3nt: TGTGCCAGCAGCTTATTTCCCAGCGGCAGGGGGTCGAATTCACCCCTCCACTTT
d_gene: .; j_gene: TRBJ2-1; abundance: .; v_gene: TRBV29-1; CDR3aa: CSVDHYNEQFF; CDR3nt: TGCAGCGTTGACCATTACAATGAGCAGTTCTTC
d_gene: TRBD1; j_gene: TRBJ2-5; abundance: .; v_gene: TRBV4-2; CDR3aa: CASSPSKGTGETQYF; CDR3nt: TGTGCCAGCAGCCCCTCAAAGGGGACAGGAGAGACCCAGTACTTC
d_gene: .; j_gene: TRBJ1-2; abundance: .; v_gene: TRBV6-4; CDR3aa: CASSDSRRLNYGYTF; CDR3nt: TGTGCCAGCAGTGACTCAAGGAGATTAAACTATGGCTACACCTTC
d_gene: .; j_gene: TRBJ1-2; abundance: .; v_gene: TRBV28; CDR3aa: CASSPGTYGYTF; CDR3nt: TGTGCCAGCAGTCCAGGCACCTATGGCTACACCTTC
d_gene: TRBD2; j_gene: TRBJ2-2; abundance: .; v_gene: TRBV20-1; CDR3aa: CSARLGSGRLLGELFF; CDR3nt: TGCAGTGCTAGACTTGGTAGCGGGAGGCTATTGGGGGAGCTGTTTTTT
d_gene: TRBD2; j_gene: TRBJ2-3; abundance: .; v_gene: TRBV28; CDR3aa: CASSSLAGGVDTQYF; CDR3nt: TGTGCCAGCAGTTCCCTAGCGGGGGGAGTAGATACGCAGTATTTT
d_gene: .; j_gene: TRBJ1-1; abundance: .; v_gene: TRBV15; CDR3aa: CATSRDKGNTEAFF; CDR3nt: TGTGCCACCAGCAGAGATAAGGGAAACACTGAAGCTTTCTTT
d_gene: .; j_gene: TRBJ2-7; abundance: .; v_gene: TRBV20-1; CDR3aa: CSASQGRGLSYEQYF; CDR3nt: TGCAGTGCTAGCCAAGGGCGGGGCCTCTCCTACGAGCAGTACTTC
d_gene: .; j_gene: TRBJ1-5; abundance: .; v_gene: TRBV29-1; CDR3aa: CSVSSHSNQPQHF; CDR3nt: TGCAGCGTTTCCAGCCATAGCAATCAGCCCCAGCATTTT
d_gene: .; j_gene: TRBJ2-7; abundance: .; v_gene: TRBV12-3/TRBV12-4; CDR3aa: CASSRVLSYEQYF; CDR3nt: TGTGCCAGCAGCCGTGTGCTTTCCTACGAGCAGTACTTC
d_gene: TRBD1; j_gene: TRBJ1-1; abundance: .; v_gene: TRBV6-2/TRBV6-3; CDR3aa: CASSYSPGQGDTEAFF; CDR3nt: TGTGCCAGCAGTTACTCCCCGGGACAGGGGGACACTGAAGCTTTCTTT
d_gene: .; j_gene: TRBJ1-1; abundance: once; v_gene: TRBV20-1; CDR3aa: CSASRAVNTEAFF; CDR3nt: TGCAGTGCTAGTAGGGCAGTGAACACTGAAGCTTTCTTT
d_gene: .; j_gene: TRBJ2-5; abundance: .; v_gene: TRBV18; CDR3aa: CASSTGTEGTQYF; CDR3nt: TGTGCCAGCTCAACCGGGACGGAAGGGACCCAGTACTTC
d_gene: .; j_gene: TRBJ1-2; abundance: .; v_gene: TRBV7-2; CDR3aa: CASSLPVDGYTF; CDR3nt: TGTGCCAGCAGCTTACCGGTGGATGGCTACACCTTC
d_gene: .; j_gene: TRBJ1-5; abundance: few; v_gene: TRBV5-6; CDR3aa: CASSSGQSNQPQHF; CDR3nt: TGTGCCAGCAGTTCGGGACAAAGCAATCAGCCCCAGCATTTT
d_gene: TRBD1; j_gene: TRBJ2-7; abundance: .; v_gene: TRBV30; CDR3aa: CAGKTGSYEQYF; CDR3nt: TGTGCCGGAAAGACAGGGTCCTACGAGCAGTACTTC
d_gene: TRBD2; j_gene: TRBJ2-2; abundance: .; v_gene: TRBV29-1; CDR3aa: CSVEPRGGSDTGELFF; CDR3nt: TGCAGCGTTGAACCGCGGGGGGGATCGGACACCGGGGAGCTGTTTTTT
d_gene: .; j_gene: TRBJ2-3; abundance: .; v_gene: TRBV4-1; CDR3aa: CASSLTKNTDTQYF; CDR3nt: TGCGCCAGCAGCCTAACGAAGAATACAGATACGCAGTATTTT
d_gene: .; j_gene: TRBJ1-5; abundance: .; v_gene: TRBV29-1; CDR3aa: CSVGQANQPQHF; CDR3nt: TGCAGCGTTGGACAGGCTAATCAGCCCCAGCATTTT
d_gene: .; j_gene: TRBJ2-5; abundance: .; v_gene: TRBV6-2/TRBV6-3; CDR3aa: CASNPLGKQETQYF; CDR3nt: TGTGCCAGCAACCCTTTGGGGAAGCAAGAGACCCAGTACTTC
d_gene: .; j_gene: TRBJ2-1; abundance: .; v_gene: TRBV2; CDR3aa: CASKAGRPYNEQFF; CDR3nt: TGTGCCAGCAAGGCGGGACGGCCCTACAATGAGCAGTTCTTC
d_gene: .; j_gene: TRBJ1-5; abundance: .; v_gene: TRBV18; CDR3aa: CASSPQGLNQPQHF; CDR3nt: TGTGCCAGCTCCCCACAGGGTTTGAATCAGCCCCAGCATTTT
d_gene: .; j_gene: TRBJ2-3; abundance: .; v_gene: TRBV20-1; CDR3aa: CSARSSTDTQYF; CDR3nt: TGCAGTGCTAGATCCAGCACAGATACGCAGTATTTT
d_gene: .; j_gene: TRBJ2-7; abundance: .; v_gene: TRBV27; CDR3aa: CASSLGGWAGTYEQYF; CDR3nt: TGTGCCAGCAGTTTAGGGGGGTGGGCGGGAACCTACGAGCAGTACTTC
d_gene: .; j_gene: TRBJ2-5; abundance: once; v_gene: TRBV5-8; CDR3aa: CASSPDSGIVETQYF; CDR3nt: TGTGCCAGCAGCCCGGACTCGGGGATCGTGGAGACCCAGTACTTC
d_gene: .; j_gene: TRBJ2-2; abundance: .; v_gene: TRBV5-1; CDR3aa: CASSFKTGELFF; CDR3nt: TGCGCCAGCAGCTTTAAAACCGGGGAGCTGTTTTTT
d_gene: TRBD1; j_gene: TRBJ1-2; abundance: .; v_gene: TRBV6-1; CDR3aa: CASSRTGGADNYGYTF; CDR3nt: TGTGCCAGCAGTCGGACAGGGGGCGCGGATAACTATGGCTACACCTTC
d_gene: .; j_gene: TRBJ1-2; abundance: .; v_gene: TRBV15; CDR3aa: CATSRDGTAGYTF; CDR3nt: TGTGCCACCAGCAGAGATGGGACGGCTGGCTACACCTTC
d_gene: TRBD1; j_gene: TRBJ2-7; abundance: .; v_gene: TRBV4-3; CDR3aa: CASSQVSDRGSYEQYF; CDR3nt: TGCGCCAGCAGCCAAGTTAGCGACAGGGGTTCCTACGAGCAGTACTTC
d_gene: TRBD1; j_gene: TRBJ2-5; abundance: .; v_gene: TRBV10-3; CDR3aa: CAIRPGQGQETQYF; CDR3nt: TGTGCCATCAGGCCGGGACAGGGCCAAGAGACCCAGTACTTC
d_gene: .; j_gene: TRBJ2-1; abundance: .; v_gene: TRBV30; CDR3aa: CAWGRNEQFF; CDR3nt: TGTGCCTGGGGTAGGAATGAGCAGTTCTTC
d_gene: TRBD1; j_gene: TRBJ2-3; abundance: .; v_gene: TRBV6-6; CDR3aa: CASSQQGAGTDTQYF; CDR3nt: TGTGCCAGCAGCCAACAGGGGGCGGGAACAGATACGCAGTATTTT
d_gene: .; j_gene: TRBJ2-6; abundance: .; v_gene: TRBV15; CDR3aa: CATSRDGTGGSGANVLTF; CDR3nt: TGTGCCACCAGCAGAGATGGGACCGGGGGTTCCGGGGCCAACGTCCTGACTTTC
d_gene: .; j_gene: TRBJ2-5; abundance: .; v_gene: TRBV28; CDR3aa: CASSPRGGGETQYF; CDR3nt: TGTGCCAGCAGCCCCCGCGGGGGCGGAGAGACCCAGTACTTC
d_gene: TRBD2; j_gene: TRBJ2-3; abundance: .; v_gene: TRBV5-4; CDR3aa: CASSWAPSGRTDTQYF; CDR3nt: TGTGCCAGCAGCTGGGCCCCTAGCGGGCGCACAGATACGCAGTATTTT
d_gene: .; j_gene: TRBJ2-4; abundance: .; v_gene: TRBV6-5; CDR3aa: CASSADGAKNIQYF; CDR3nt: TGTGCCAGCAGTGCCGACGGAGCCAAAAACATTCAGTACTTC
d_gene: TRBD1; j_gene: TRBJ1-1; abundance: once; v_gene: TRBV29-1; CDR3aa: CSVDRGRNTEAFF; CDR3nt: TGCAGCGTGGACAGGGGGCGGAACACTGAAGCTTTCTTT
d_gene: .; j_gene: TRBJ1-1; abundance: .; v_gene: TRBV29-1; CDR3aa: CSGLSFTEAFF; CDR3nt: TGCAGCGGGCTTTCTTTCACTGAAGCTTTCTTT
d_gene: .; j_gene: TRBJ2-3; abundance: .; v_gene: TRBV4-2; CDR3aa: CASSQEYRSTDTQYF; CDR3nt: TGTGCCAGCAGCCAAGAGTACAGATCAACAGATACGCAGTATTTT
d_gene: TRBD2; j_gene: TRBJ2-1; abundance: once; v_gene: TRBV27; CDR3aa: CASSTLQRGSSYNEQFF; CDR3nt: TGTGCCAGCAGTACCCTTCAGCGGGGGAGCTCCTACAATGAGCAGTTCTTC
d_gene: TRBD1; j_gene: TRBJ1-5; abundance: once; v_gene: TRBV6-2/TRBV6-3; CDR3aa: CASRDFGQGEDQPQHF; CDR3nt: TGTGCCAGCCGCGACTTCGGACAGGGGGAGGATCAGCCCCAGCATTTT